This T cell receptor (beta chain) was recovered during a study of T cell repertoires in cytomegalovirus infection. About the study: Researchers turned to recently identified HLA-C-restricted CMV epitopes as well as well-studied HLA-B-restricted ones. Matching HLA type, along with CMV infection, was indicated by public TCR beta signatures. General study points: Dominating the ex vivo response were HLA-C-restricted CMV-specific TCR beta clonotypes. Cumulative public TCR beta family frequency identified CMV carriers with the relevant HLA.

Trimming took 5 bases from V and 2 from J, leaving 9 bases between them. Germline CDR1 reads SGHVS; CDR2 reads FNYEAQ. The CDR3 spans 13 residues. With regard to this clonotype: Its antigen is unidentified.

TCRdb independently ran MiXCR on the reads; one entry per CDR3 protein. The data contain about 570,000 distinct CDR3 sequences, roughly 43% of them singletons. This specimen consisted of cultured PBMCs, obtained from culture after CMV antigen stimulation. The gene calls are TRBV7-6 and TRBJ2-5; D perhaps matches TRBD2 (6 bases). This TCR was sampled from a human donor in good health (CMV status not recorded). Some clones in this sample may be carry-over from other donors' samples. The CDR3, as DNA: TGTGCCAGCAGCGAGGGACTTCAAGAGACCCAGTACTTC. This codes for CASSEGLQETQYF.